A selection of T cell receptor beta chains follows, all from one sample in a study of shared clonotypes between healthy human individuals. This table comes from immunoSEQ multiplex PCR, and its TCRdb copy is limited to in-frame clones, with some not included. This table has roughly 2,000,000 clones, roughly 95% appearing once. Sequenced input: naive CD8+ T cells from PBMCs. The receptors originated from a man aged 18 to 30 in good health. Some clones in this sample may be carry-over from other donors' samples. Each CDR3 is given without its conserved first and last residue.

V: TRBV4-1
J: TRBJ2-7
CDR3: ASSQFYGTGGSYEQY

V: TRBV5-1
J: TRBJ2-7
CDR3: ASSLRDYNYEQY

V: TRBV29-1
J: TRBJ1-2
CDR3: SVLDSGGGYT

V: TRBV28
J: TRBJ2-5
CDR3: ASSLGFSFGQIQETQY

V: TRBV9
J: TRBJ1-4
CDR3: ASSPYGPFNNEKLF

V: TRBV6-5
J: TRBJ2-3
CDR3: ASSTGTGLGNTQY

V: TRBV4-1
J: TRBJ2-7
CDR3: ASSQDVGRGVYEQY

V: TRBV28
J: TRBJ2-7
CDR3: ASSLGLGAYEQY

V: TRBV6-6
J: TRBJ1-3
CDR3: ASSYQGTGNTIY

V: TRBV10-2
J: TRBJ2-7
CDR3: ASSVGTGLADYEQY

V: TRBV29-1
J: TRBJ1-3
CDR3: SVEYGEGLPGNTIY

V: TRBV27
J: TRBJ2-7
CDR3: ASSPSPGLAYPYEQY

V: TRBV13
J: TRBJ1-4
CDR3: ASSHHKITGSTNEKLF

V: TRBV21-1
J: TRBJ2-2
CDR3: ASSLDTALGGTGELF

V: TRBV7-9
J: TRBJ2-7
CDR3: ASSSGLASSYEQY

V: TRBV5-1
J: TRBJ2-2
CDR3: ASSLITAGGTGELF